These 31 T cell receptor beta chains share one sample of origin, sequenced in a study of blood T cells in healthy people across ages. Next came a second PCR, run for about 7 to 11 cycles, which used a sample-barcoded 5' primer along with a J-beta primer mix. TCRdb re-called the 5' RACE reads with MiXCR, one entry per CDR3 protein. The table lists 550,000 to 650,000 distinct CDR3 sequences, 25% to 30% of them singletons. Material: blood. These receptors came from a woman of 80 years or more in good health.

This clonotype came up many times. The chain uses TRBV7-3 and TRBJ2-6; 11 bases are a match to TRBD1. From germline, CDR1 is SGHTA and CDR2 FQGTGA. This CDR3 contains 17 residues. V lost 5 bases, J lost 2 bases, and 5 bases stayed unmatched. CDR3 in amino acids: CASSPGQGVPGANVLTF. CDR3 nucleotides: TGTGCCAGCAGCCCGGGACAGGGGGTTCCTGGGGCCAACGTCCTGACTTTC.

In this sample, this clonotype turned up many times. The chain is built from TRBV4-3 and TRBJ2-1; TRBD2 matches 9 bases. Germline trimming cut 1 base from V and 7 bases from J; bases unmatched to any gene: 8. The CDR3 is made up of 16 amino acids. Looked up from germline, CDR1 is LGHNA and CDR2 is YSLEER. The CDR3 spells CASSQASGGSFNEQFF. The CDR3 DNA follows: TGCGCCAGCAGCCAAGCCAGCGGGGGGAGCTTTAATGAGCAGTTCTTC.

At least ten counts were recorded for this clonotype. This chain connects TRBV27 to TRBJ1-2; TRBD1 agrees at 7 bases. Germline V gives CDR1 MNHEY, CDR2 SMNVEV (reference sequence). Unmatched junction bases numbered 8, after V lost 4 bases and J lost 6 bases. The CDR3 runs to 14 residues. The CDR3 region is CASSYRGYGDGYTF. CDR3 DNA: TGTGCCAGCAGTTACAGGGGTTACGGTGATGGCTACACCTTC.

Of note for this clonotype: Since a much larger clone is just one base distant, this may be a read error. CDR3 residues: CASKIALQGCAEAFF. DNA of the CDR3: TGCGCCAGCAAAATCGCCCTCCAGGGGTGCGCTGAAGCTTTCTTT. The genes are TRBV5-1 and TRBJ1-1, with D possibly being TRBD1 (6 bases). CDR3 length equals 15 residues. The V and J ends lost 6 bases and 6 bases respectively, with 21 bases between them. Germline V gene sequence: CDR1 SGHRS, CDR2 YFSETQ. Looking up the rest from reference TRBV5-1 and TRBJ1-1 gives the full variable domain: KAGVTQTPRYLIKTRGQQVTLSCSPISGHRSVSWYQQTPGQGLQFLFEYFSETQRNKGNFPGRFSGRQFSNSRSEMNVSTLELGDSALYLCASKIALQGCAEAFFGQGTRLTVV.

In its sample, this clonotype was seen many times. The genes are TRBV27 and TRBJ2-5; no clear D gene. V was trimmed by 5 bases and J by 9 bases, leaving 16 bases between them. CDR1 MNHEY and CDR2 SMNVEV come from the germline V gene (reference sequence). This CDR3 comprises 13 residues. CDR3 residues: CASSPARDGAQYF. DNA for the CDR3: TGTGCCAGCAGTCCCGCTCGTGATGGGGCCCAGTACTTC.

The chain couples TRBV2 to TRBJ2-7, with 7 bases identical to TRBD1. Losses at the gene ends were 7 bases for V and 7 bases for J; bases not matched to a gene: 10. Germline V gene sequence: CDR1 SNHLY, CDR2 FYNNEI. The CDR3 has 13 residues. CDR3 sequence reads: CASTFDSTGEQYF. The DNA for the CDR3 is TGTGCCAGCACCTTCGATTCGACAGGGGAGCAGTACTTC.

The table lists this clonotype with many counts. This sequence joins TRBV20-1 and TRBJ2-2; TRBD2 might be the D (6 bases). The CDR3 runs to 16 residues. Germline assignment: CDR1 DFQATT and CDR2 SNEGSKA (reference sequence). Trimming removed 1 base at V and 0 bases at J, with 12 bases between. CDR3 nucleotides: TGCAGTGCTAGAGTCGCGGGAACCACGAACACCGGGGAGCTGTTTTTT. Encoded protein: CSARVAGTTNTGELFF.

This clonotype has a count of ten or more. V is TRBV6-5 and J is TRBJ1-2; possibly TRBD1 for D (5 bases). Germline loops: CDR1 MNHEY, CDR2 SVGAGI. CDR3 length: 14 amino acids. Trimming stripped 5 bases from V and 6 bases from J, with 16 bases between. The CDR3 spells CASSPRQSRDGYTF. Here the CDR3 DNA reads TGTGCCAGCAGTCCAAGACAGTCGAGGGATGGCTACACCTTC.

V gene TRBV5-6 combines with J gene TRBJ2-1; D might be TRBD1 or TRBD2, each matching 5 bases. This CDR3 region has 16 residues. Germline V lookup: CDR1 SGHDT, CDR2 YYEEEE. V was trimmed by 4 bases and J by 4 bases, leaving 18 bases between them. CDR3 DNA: TGTGCCAGCAGCGGGGGACCGAGAGGGATATACAATGAGCAGTTCTTC. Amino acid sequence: CASSGGPRGIYNEQFF.

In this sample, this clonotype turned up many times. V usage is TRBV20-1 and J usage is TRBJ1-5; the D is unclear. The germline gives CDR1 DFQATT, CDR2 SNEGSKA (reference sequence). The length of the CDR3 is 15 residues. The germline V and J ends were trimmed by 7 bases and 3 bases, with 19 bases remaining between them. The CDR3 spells CSVVLSLRPNQPQHF. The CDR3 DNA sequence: TGCAGTGTAGTACTGTCCCTCCGACCCAATCAGCCCCAGCATTTT.

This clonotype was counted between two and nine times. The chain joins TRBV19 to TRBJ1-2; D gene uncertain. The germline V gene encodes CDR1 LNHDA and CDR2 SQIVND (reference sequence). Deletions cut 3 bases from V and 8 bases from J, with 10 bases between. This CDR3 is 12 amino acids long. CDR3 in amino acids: CASSIGSGGYTF. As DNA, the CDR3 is TGTGCCAGTAGTATCGGGTCAGGAGGCTACACCTTC.

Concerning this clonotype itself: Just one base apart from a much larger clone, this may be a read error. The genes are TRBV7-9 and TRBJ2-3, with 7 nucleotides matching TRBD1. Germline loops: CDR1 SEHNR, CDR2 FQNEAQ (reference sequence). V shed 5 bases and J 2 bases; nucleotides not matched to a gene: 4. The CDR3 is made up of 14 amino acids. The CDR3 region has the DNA TGTGCCAGCAGCCTCGGACAGGACACAGATACGCAGTATTTT. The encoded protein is CASSLGQDTDTQYF.

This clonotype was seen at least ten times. CDR3 sequence: CASIRQGAQGNIQYF. CDR3 DNA: TGTGCCAGCATTCGACAGGGGGCGCAAGGAAACATTCAGTACTTC. The gene calls are TRBV6-6 and TRBJ2-4; the match to TRBD1 covers 10 bases. The CDR3 extends over 15 amino acids. CDR1 and CDR2 (germline): MNHNY, SVGAGI (reference sequence). V trimming: 7 bases; J trimming: 6 bases; junction bases outside the gene matches: 9.

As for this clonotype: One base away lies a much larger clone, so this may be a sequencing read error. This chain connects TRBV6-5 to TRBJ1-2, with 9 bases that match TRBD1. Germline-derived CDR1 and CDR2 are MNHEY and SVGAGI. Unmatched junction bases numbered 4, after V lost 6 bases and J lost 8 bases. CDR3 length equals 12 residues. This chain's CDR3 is CASRADRGGYTF. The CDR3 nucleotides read TGTGCCAGCAGGGCGGACAGGGGCGGCTACACCTTC.

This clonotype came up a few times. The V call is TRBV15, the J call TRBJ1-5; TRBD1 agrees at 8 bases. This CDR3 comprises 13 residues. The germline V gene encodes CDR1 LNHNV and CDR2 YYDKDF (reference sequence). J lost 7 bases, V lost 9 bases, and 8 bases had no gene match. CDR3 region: CATQKNRGQPQHF. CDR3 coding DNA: TGTGCCACGCAAAAAAACAGGGGGCAGCCCCAGCATTTT.

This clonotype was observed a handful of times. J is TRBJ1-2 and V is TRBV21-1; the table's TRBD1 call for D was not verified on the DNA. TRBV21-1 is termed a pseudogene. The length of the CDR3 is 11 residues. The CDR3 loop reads CASWTVYGYTF. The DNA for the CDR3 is TGTGCCAGCTGGACAGTCTATGGCTACACCTTC.

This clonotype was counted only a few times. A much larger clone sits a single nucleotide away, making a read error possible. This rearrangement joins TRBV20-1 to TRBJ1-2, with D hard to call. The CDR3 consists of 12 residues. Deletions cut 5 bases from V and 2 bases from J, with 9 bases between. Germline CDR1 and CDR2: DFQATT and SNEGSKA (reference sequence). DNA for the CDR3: TGCAGTGCTGATGGCAGCAACTATGGCTACACCTTC. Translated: CSADGSNYGYTF.

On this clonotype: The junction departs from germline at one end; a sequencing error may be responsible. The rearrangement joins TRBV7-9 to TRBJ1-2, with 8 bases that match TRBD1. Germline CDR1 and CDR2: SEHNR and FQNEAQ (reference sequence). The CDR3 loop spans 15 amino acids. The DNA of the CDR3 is TGTGCCAGCAGCTTGGGACAGGCAAGCTCCTATGGCCACACCTTC. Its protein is CASSLGQASSYGHTF.

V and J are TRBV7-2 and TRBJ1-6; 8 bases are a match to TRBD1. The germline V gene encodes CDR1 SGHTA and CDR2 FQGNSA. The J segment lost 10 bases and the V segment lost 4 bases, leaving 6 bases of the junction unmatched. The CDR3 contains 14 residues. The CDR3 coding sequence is TGTGCCAGCAGCTCCGATACAGGGGGGTCACCCCTCCACTTT. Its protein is CASSSDTGGSPLHF.

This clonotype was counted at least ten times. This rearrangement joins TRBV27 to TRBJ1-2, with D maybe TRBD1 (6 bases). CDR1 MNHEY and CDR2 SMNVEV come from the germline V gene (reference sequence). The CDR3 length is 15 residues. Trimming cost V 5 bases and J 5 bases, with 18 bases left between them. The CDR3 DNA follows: TGTGCCAGCAGTCGGGACATCACAACCTCGTATGGCTACACCTTC. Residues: CASSRDITTSYGYTF.

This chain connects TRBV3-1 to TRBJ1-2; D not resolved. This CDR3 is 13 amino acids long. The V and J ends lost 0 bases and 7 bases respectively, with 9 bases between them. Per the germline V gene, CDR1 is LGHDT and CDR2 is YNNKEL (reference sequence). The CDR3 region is CASSQDKLFGYTF. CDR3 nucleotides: TGTGCCAGCAGCCAAGACAAGCTTTTTGGCTACACCTTC.

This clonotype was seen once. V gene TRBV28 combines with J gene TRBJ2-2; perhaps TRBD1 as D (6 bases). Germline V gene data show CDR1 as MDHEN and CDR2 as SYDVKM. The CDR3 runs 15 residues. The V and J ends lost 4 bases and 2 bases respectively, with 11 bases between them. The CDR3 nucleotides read TGTGCCAGCAGTTCCGGGACACCTAACACCGGGGAGCTGTTTTTT. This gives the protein CASSSGTPNTGELFF.

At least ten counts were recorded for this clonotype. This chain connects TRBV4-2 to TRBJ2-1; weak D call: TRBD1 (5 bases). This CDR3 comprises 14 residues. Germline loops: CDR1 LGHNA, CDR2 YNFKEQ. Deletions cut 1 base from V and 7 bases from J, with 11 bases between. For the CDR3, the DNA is TGTGCCAGCAGCCAAGGGAGCAGGGTTAATGAGCAGTTCTTC. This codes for CASSQGSRVNEQFF.

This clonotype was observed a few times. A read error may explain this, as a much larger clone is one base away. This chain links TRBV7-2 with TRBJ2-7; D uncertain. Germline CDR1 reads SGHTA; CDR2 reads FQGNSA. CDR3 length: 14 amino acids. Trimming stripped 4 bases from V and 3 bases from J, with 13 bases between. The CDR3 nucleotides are TGTGCCAGCAGCTCGGCAGGCCACTTCTACGAGCAGTACTTC. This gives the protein CASSSAGHFYEQYF.

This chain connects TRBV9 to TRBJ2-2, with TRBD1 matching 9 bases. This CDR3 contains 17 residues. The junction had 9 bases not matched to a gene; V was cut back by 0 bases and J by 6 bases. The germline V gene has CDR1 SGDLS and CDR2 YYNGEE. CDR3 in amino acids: CASSVGTRDRVAGELFF. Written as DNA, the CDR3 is TGTGCCAGCAGCGTAGGAACCCGGGACAGGGTGGCCGGGGAGCTGTTTTTT.

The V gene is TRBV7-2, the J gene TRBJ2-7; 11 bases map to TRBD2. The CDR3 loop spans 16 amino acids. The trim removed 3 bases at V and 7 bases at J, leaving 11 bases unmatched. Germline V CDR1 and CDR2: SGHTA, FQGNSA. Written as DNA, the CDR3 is TGTGCCAGCAGCTTCCATACTAGCGGGGGAAACAATGAGCAGTACTTC. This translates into CASSFHTSGGNNEQYF.

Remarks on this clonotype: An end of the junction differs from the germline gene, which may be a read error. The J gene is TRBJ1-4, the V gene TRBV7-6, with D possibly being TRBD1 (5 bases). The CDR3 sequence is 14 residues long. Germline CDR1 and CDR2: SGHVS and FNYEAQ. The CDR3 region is CAGSLGTGNEKLFF. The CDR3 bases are TGTGCCGGCAGCTTAGGAACAGGCAATGAAAAACTGTTTTTT.

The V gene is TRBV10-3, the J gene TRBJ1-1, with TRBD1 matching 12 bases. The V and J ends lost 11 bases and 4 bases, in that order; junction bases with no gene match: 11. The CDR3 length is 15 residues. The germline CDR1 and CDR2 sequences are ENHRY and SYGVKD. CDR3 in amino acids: CAVSGTGGASTEAFF. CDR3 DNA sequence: TGTGCCGTCTCGGGGACAGGGGGCGCGAGCACTGAAGCTTTCTTT.

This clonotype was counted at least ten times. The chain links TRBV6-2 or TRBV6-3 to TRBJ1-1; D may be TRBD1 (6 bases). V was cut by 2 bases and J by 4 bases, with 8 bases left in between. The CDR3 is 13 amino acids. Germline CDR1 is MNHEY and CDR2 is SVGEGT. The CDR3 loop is CASSYTGFTEAFF. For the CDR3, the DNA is TGTGCCAGCAGTTACACAGGGTTCACTGAAGCTTTCTTT.

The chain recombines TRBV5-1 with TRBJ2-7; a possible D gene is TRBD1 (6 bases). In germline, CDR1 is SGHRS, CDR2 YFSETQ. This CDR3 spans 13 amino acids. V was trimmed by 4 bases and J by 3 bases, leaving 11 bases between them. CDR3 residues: CASSKTGYYEQYF. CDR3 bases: TGCGCCAGCAGCAAGACAGGCTACTACGAGCAGTACTTC.

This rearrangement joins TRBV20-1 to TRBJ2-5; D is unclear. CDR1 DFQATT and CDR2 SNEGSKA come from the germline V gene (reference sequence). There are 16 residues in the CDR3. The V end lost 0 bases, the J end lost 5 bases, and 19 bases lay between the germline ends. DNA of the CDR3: TGCAGTGCTAGAGACTCCTACTACGAGCCGACGGAGACCCAGTACTTC. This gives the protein CSARDSYYEPTETQYF.